The 27 T cell receptor beta chains listed next were all sequenced from one sample in a study of blood T cells in healthy people across ages. Primers used in a second PCR of about 6 to 12 cycles were a sample-barcoded 5' primer and a J-beta primer mix. TCRdb processed the 5' RACE reads anew with MiXCR; each CDR3 protein has one entry. The sample lists some 1.5 million distinct CDR3 sequences; approximately 30% were seen once. Sequences were obtained from blood. These TCRs come from a woman aged 25-40 years in good health.

This clonotype was seen more than once but under ten times. This chain joins TRBV11-3 and TRBJ2-3; D perhaps matches TRBD1 (5 bases). V dropped 6 bases and J dropped 4 bases, with 17 bases sitting between them. Germline CDR1 is SGHNT and CDR2 is YENEEA. This CDR3 contains 15 residues. The CDR3 DNA is TGTGCCAGCAGTCAAGGGGCGCGGTTTGCAGATACGCAGTATTTT. This translates into CASSQGARFADTQYF.

This rearrangement joins TRBV29-1 to TRBJ1-1; TRBD1 matches at 9 bases. V lost 4 bases and J lost 1; bases outside the gene matches: 10. The CDR3 spans 16 residues. Germline CDR1 SQVTM, CDR2 ANQGSEA. The CDR3 loop reads CSVVSGTGKANTEAFF. The CDR3 DNA sequence: TGCAGCGTTGTTTCCGGGACAGGGAAAGCGAACACTGAAGCTTTCTTT.

The V call is TRBV7-2, the J call TRBJ2-1, with D perhaps matching TRBD1 (7 bases). The end of the DNA fits TRBJ2-7 better, so the J call may be wrong. The CDR3 spans 12 residues. Per the germline V gene, CDR1 is SGHTA and CDR2 is FQGNSA. The CDR3 coding sequence is TGTGCCAGCAGCGCGGAGGGGGCCGAGCAGTACTTC. Translated, it gives CASSAEGAEQYF.

This clonotype was picked up many times. The genes are TRBV9 and TRBJ2-7; weak D call: TRBD2 (6 bases). Germline CDR1 SGDLS, CDR2 YYNGEE. Trimming stripped 3 bases from V and 5 bases from J, with 18 bases between. This CDR3 is built from 15 residues. The CDR3 DNA reads TGTGCCAGCAGCGGACGAGGGGAGGACTACCACGAGCAGTACTTC. It codes for CASSGRGEDYHEQYF.

In this sample, this clonotype turned up a few times. This chain connects TRBV12-3 or TRBV12-4 to TRBJ2-5; 7 bases align to TRBD1. V shed 6 bases, J shed 5 bases, and the junction held 6 bases outside the gene matches. The CDR3 is 13 residues long. The CDR3 protein is CASSTTGQETQYF. CDR3 sequence (DNA): TGTGCCAGCAGCACGACAGGGCAGGAGACCCAGTACTTC.

The CDR3 here is CASSLFVLAGGADTQYF. The CDR3 DNA reads TGTGCCAGCAGCTTGTTTGTTCTAGCGGGAGGGGCAGATACGCAGTATTTT. The chain recombines TRBV7-2 with TRBJ2-3, with 12 nucleotides matching TRBD2. J was trimmed by 4 bases and V by 3 bases; bases with no gene match: 8. Looked up from germline, CDR1 is SGHTA and CDR2 is FQGNSA. The CDR3 has 17 residues. The whole variable domain, filled in from reference TRBV7-2 and TRBJ2-3, reads GAGVSQSPSNKVTEKGKDVELRCDPISGHTALYWYRQSLGQGLEFLIYFQGNSAPDKSGLPSDRFSAERTGGSVSTLTIQRTQQEDSAVYLCASSLFVLAGGADTQYFGPGTRLTVL.

The DNA for the CDR3 is TGTGCCAGCAGCGTAGCCATCGGGTTTTCAGATGACGAGCAGTACTTC. Residues: CASSVAIGFSDDEQYF. The chain has TRBV9 and TRBJ2-7; D is unresolved. Trimming shortened V by 0 bases and J by 5 bases, and 18 bases separated the two germline ends. The CDR3 loop spans 16 amino acids. The germline CDR1 and CDR2 sequences are SGDLS and YYNGEE.

A few counts support this clonotype. V usage is TRBV5-6 and J usage is TRBJ2-7; a weak D match, TRBD1 (5 bases). The CDR3 is 14 residues long. Germline V gene sequence: CDR1 SGHDT, CDR2 YYEEEE. V lost 1 base, J lost 1 base, and 9 bases lay in between. This CDR3 reads CASSLRQRSYEQYF. Here the CDR3 DNA reads TGTGCCAGCAGCTTGAGACAGAGGTCCTACGAGCAGTACTTC. Based on the CDR3 plus reference TRBV5-6 and TRBJ2-7, the full variable domain is DAGVTQSPTHLIKTRGQQVTLRCSPKSGHDTVSWYQQALGQGPQFIFQYYEEEERQRGNFPDRFSGHQFPNYSSELNVNALLLGDSALYLCASSLRQRSYEQYFGPGTRLTVT.

The chain couples TRBV11-2 to TRBJ2-5; the match to TRBD1 covers 11 bases. Losses at the gene ends were 5 bases for V and 5 bases for J; bases not matched to a gene: 7. The CDR3 is 15 amino acids. CDR1 SGHAT and CDR2 FQNNGV come from the germline V gene. CDR3 sequence: CASSRRDRGDETQYF. As DNA, the CDR3 is TGTGCCAGCAGCCGGCGGGACAGGGGGGATGAGACCCAGTACTTC.

The chain carries TRBV11-2 and TRBJ1-1; D is ambiguous. The V and J ends lost 5 bases and 0 bases respectively, with 13 bases between them. Germline V gene data show CDR1 as SGHAT and CDR2 as FQNNGV. The CDR3 is 15 residues long. CDR3 region: CASSPIRGMNTEAFF. DNA for the CDR3: TGTGCCAGCAGCCCCATCCGGGGTATGAACACTGAAGCTTTCTTT.

The chain recombines TRBV2 with TRBJ2-1; no clear D gene. The V gene's germline CDR1 is SNHLY and CDR2 FYNNEI. V was clipped by 6 bases and J by 0 bases, with 15 bases between them. CDR3 length: 16 residues. CDR3 in DNA: TGTGCCAGCAGGACCTTTGCGGCCAACTCCTACAATGAGCAGTTCTTC. As protein: CASRTFAANSYNEQFF.

The V gene is TRBV20-1, the J gene TRBJ2-7; 7 bases match TRBD2. The CDR3 totals 13 residues. The V gene end was trimmed by 4 bases and the J gene end by 4 bases; junction bases not matched to a gene: 7. Germline CDR1 reads DFQATT; CDR2 reads SNEGSKA (reference sequence). CDR3 sequence reads: CSANFQGGYEQYF. The CDR3 nucleotides are TGCAGTGCTAACTTCCAGGGAGGGTACGAGCAGTACTTC.

This clonotype was observed at least ten times. The rearrangement uses TRBV6-1 and TRBJ1-1; 7 bases align to TRBD1. The germline V gene has CDR1 MNHNS and CDR2 SASEGT. V gave up 4 bases and J gave up 4 bases; unmatched junction bases: 3. The CDR3 runs 13 residues. CDR3 in amino acids: CASSGQGFTEAFF. The CDR3 DNA sequence: TGTGCCAGCAGTGGACAGGGATTCACTGAAGCTTTCTTT.

Many counts were recorded for this clonotype. DNA for the CDR3: TGCAGCGTTGAATACGAAAACTATGGCTACACCTTC. Protein: CSVEYENYGYTF. This chain links TRBV29-1 with TRBJ1-2; D not certain. Per the germline V gene, CDR1 is SQVTM and CDR2 is ANQGSEA. Trimming took 2 bases from V and 2 from J, leaving 6 bases between them. The CDR3 covers 12 residues.

This clonotype has a handful of counts. The J gene is TRBJ1-4, the V gene TRBV12-3 or TRBV12-4; TRBD1 is a possible D gene (5 bases). The CDR3 is 14 amino acids. Trimming took off 4 bases at V and 4 bases at J, with 10 bases between the two ends. The CDR3 loop reads CASSYSRVNEKLFF. DNA for the CDR3: TGTGCCAGCAGTTATTCCAGGGTTAATGAAAAACTGTTTTTT.

This clonotype was detected many times. This chain joins TRBV7-9 and TRBJ2-6, with TRBD2 matching over 9 bases. This CDR3 contains 17 residues. CDR1 and CDR2 from the germline V gene are SEHNR and FQNEAQ (reference sequence). The CDR3 loop is CGSHRVAGVVGANVLTF. The CDR3 region has the DNA TGTGGCTCACACCGCGTAGCGGGAGTGGTTGGGGCCAACGTCCTGACTTTC.

The CDR3 nucleotides are TGTGCCATCAGTGATCCTGAGGCGGGAGGGGGCACAGATACGCAGTATTTT. Its translation is CAISDPEAGGGTDTQYF. This sequence joins TRBV10-3 and TRBJ2-3; 9 bases are shared with TRBD2. This CDR3 contains 17 residues. Looked up from germline, CDR1 is ENHRY and CDR2 is SYGVKD. The V and J ends lost 3 bases and 1 base, in that order; junction bases with no gene match: 8.

V is TRBV4-1 and J is TRBJ2-3, with unresolved D. The germline V gene encodes CDR1 MGHRA and CDR2 YSYEKL. The V end was cut by 0 bases, the J end by 7 bases, with 17 bases between. CDR3 length: 16 residues. The CDR3: CASSQDNSYTRNTQYF. The CDR3 bases are TGCGCCAGCAGCCAAGATAATTCCTACACACGGAATACGCAGTATTTT.

With respect to this clonotype: This may be a read error, as it is one base from a much larger clone. The chain is built from TRBV5-1 and TRBJ1-2; 7 bases match TRBD1. Germline values: CDR1 SGHRS, CDR2 YFSETQ. This CDR3 region has 14 residues. For the CDR3, the DNA is TGCGCCAGCGGCTTCGACAGGGAGGGCTATGGCTACACCTTC. This codes for CASGFDREGYGYTF.

The table lists this clonotype with a few counts. The chain employs TRBV5-1 and TRBJ2-7; D call uncertain. V lost 6 bases to trimming and J lost 1 base, with 14 bases between them. This CDR3 has 14 residues. Germline assignment: CDR1 SGHRS and CDR2 YFSETQ. CDR3: CASTPVPGSYEQYF. CDR3 bases: TGCGCCAGCACCCCCGTTCCGGGTTCCTACGAGCAGTACTTC.

Of note for this clonotype: Compared with germline, one end of the junction differs, possibly owing to a read error. This CDR3 reads CASRRTSADTEYF. The CDR3 DNA reads TGTGCCAGCAGACGGACTAGCGCAGATACGGAGTATTTT. The chain links TRBV12-3 or TRBV12-4 to TRBJ2-3, with 9 bases fitting TRBD2. CDR3 length: 13 amino acids.

This clonotype was observed a handful of times. This chain links TRBV7-2 with TRBJ2-7; D unresolved. The CDR3 is 12 residues long. Trimming pared 0 bases from V and 7 bases from J, leaving 7 bases between. The germline CDR1 and CDR2 sequences are SGHTA and FQGNSA. This CDR3 is CASSLAVKEQYF. In nucleotides, the CDR3 is TGTGCCAGCAGCTTAGCAGTGAAGGAGCAGTACTTC.

This clonotype was observed a handful of times. The CDR3 DNA is TGCAGTGCTGCTCCTCCAACGCGGGAAGAGACCCAGTACTTC. This sequence encodes CSAAPPTREETQYF. This chain connects TRBV20-1 to TRBJ2-5; maybe TRBD2 (5 bases). This CDR3 contains 14 residues. The V end lost 5 bases, the J end lost 3 bases, and 16 bases lay between the germline ends. CDR1 and CDR2 (germline): DFQATT, SNEGSKA (reference sequence).

This sequence joins TRBV20-1 and TRBJ2-1; the D is unclear. This CDR3 spans 14 amino acids. Germline CDR1 is DFQATT and CDR2 is SNEGSKA (reference sequence). The V gene lost 3 bases and the J gene lost 7 bases, with 16 bases spanning the gap. CDR3 DNA sequence: TGCAGTGCTAGTAGCCCGTCATCGATAAATGAGCAGTTCTTC. This sequence encodes CSASSPSSINEQFF.

The rearrangement uses TRBV20-1 and TRBJ2-7, with TRBD2 matching over 10 bases. The CDR3 has 14 amino acids. Per germline, CDR1 DFQATT and CDR2 SNEGSKA (reference sequence). Germline trimming cut 6 bases from V and 7 bases from J; bases unmatched to any gene: 12. In DNA form, the CDR3 reads TGCAGTGCGGGCACTAGCGGGAAAGGCAATGAGCAGTACTTC. Amino acids: CSAGTSGKGNEQYF.

The chain is built from TRBV5-1 and TRBJ2-7, with 13 positions matching TRBD2. From germline, CDR1 is SGHRS and CDR2 YFSETQ. The CDR3 covers 15 residues. The junction had 7 bases not matched to a gene; V was cut back by 2 bases and J by 8 bases. The CDR3 here is CASSLTGTSGTKQYF. As DNA, the CDR3 is TGCGCCAGCAGCTTAACCGGGACTAGCGGGACCAAGCAGTACTTC.

V gene TRBV7-9 combines with J gene TRBJ2-1; D is possibly TRBD2 (5 bases). Germline V CDR1 and CDR2: SEHNR, FQNEAQ (reference sequence). Trimming left V 1 base short and J 6 bases short, with 13 bases between. CDR3 length equals 15 residues. The CDR3 loop is CASSLGLALGNEQFF. In DNA, the CDR3 is TGTGCCAGCAGCTTAGGGTTAGCGCTGGGCAATGAGCAGTTCTTC.